These 20 T cell receptor beta chains originate from one sample sequenced in a study of cytomegalovirus exposure and HLA in healthy donors. Profiling relied on immunoSEQ multiplex PCR, and the TCRdb table lists in-frame clones only, not all of them. The sample records about 300,000 clones, approximately 87% being singletons. Sequencing was done on a sample of PBMCs. The receptors derive from a young woman in good health and CMV-seronegative.

The CDR3 coding sequence is TGTGCCAGCAGCAAAGCTCCCGGGACTAGCGGGATCGCGGATACGCAGTATTTT. This translates into CASSKAPGTSGIADTQYF. The chain employs TRBV21-1 and TRBJ2-3; the table's D call of TRBD2 was not tested on the DNA. TRBV21-1 is deemed a pseudogene. The length of the CDR3 is 18 residues.

The chain carries TRBV7-2 and TRBJ2-7; 8 nucleotides align to TRBD2. Germline CDR1 and CDR2: SGHTA and FQGNSA. V lost 7 bases, J lost 2 bases, and 7 bases stayed unmatched. The CDR3 is made up of 14 amino acids. This CDR3 reads CASTLAGGPYEQYF. The CDR3, as DNA: TGTGCCAGCACCTTGGCGGGAGGACCCTACGAGCAGTACTTC.

This clone was detected only once. In DNA form, the CDR3 reads TGTGCCAGCAGGAGGCGCGGGAGGTACCAAGAGACCCAGTACTTC. It codes for CASRRRGRYQETQYF. This sequence joins TRBV11-2 and TRBJ2-5; 8 bases are a match to TRBD2. CDR3 size: 15 residues. V lost 6 bases to trimming and J lost 0 bases; unmatched junction nucleotides: 6. Germline CDR1 and CDR2: SGHAT and FQNNGV.

CDR3 in amino acids: CASTRDRYYGYTF. For the CDR3, the DNA is TGTGCCAGCACCCGGGACAGATACTATGGCTACACCTTC. This chain connects TRBV2 to TRBJ1-2; the match to TRBD1 covers 7 bases. The CDR3 totals 13 residues. V was clipped by 7 bases and J by 3 bases; unmatched bases: 5. Germline V gene lookup returns CDR1 SNHLY and CDR2 FYNNEI.

The chain carries TRBV2 and TRBJ2-7; D is possibly TRBD2 (6 bases). Germline CDR1 and CDR2: SNHLY and FYNNEI. The V end was cut by 1 base, the J end by 5 bases, with 15 bases between. The CDR3 totals 15 residues. CDR3 nucleotide sequence: TGTGCCAGCAGTGAAGTTTCGGGAGTCCGGAACGAGCAGTACTTC. Translating it yields CASSEVSGVRNEQYF.

This chain connects TRBV11-3 to TRBJ1-1; 9 bases align to TRBD1. Germline V CDR1 and CDR2: SGHNT, YENEEA. The CDR3 has 15 amino acids. With 4 bases clipped from V and 1 base from J, the junction kept 4 bases outside the gene matches. The chain's CDR3 is CASSSSGQGNTEAFF. CDR3 coding DNA: TGTGCCAGCAGCTCATCGGGACAGGGGAACACTGAAGCTTTCTTT.

The rearrangement uses TRBV27 and TRBJ1-1; D ambiguous. The CDR3 covers 15 residues. Trimming took 6 bases from V and 1 from J, leaving 15 bases between them. Per the germline V gene, CDR1 is MNHEY and CDR2 is SMNVEV (reference sequence). CDR3 coding DNA: TGTGCCAGCAGATATTCCGGAGGTACGAACACTGAAGCTTTCTTT. Translating it yields CASRYSGGTNTEAFF.

The genes are TRBV6-5 and TRBJ1-2, with D possibly being TRBD1 (5 bases). Germline V gives CDR1 MNHEY, CDR2 SVGAGI. Trimming took 2 bases from V and 2 from J, leaving 15 bases between them. This CDR3 has 16 residues. CDR3 protein: CASSYGGLGSNYGYTF. The CDR3 nucleotides are TGTGCCAGCAGTTACGGGGGGTTAGGGAGCAACTATGGCTACACCTTC.

Concerning this clone: Other nucleotide sequences from this sample produce the same CDR3. CDR3 in DNA: TGTGCCAGCAGTCGACTAGCGGGCTACACAGATACGCAGTATTTT. Protein: CASSRLAGYTDTQYF. This sequence joins TRBV6-5 and TRBJ2-3; TRBD2 agrees at 10 bases. This CDR3 has 15 residues. V lost 5 bases and J lost 2; bases outside the gene matches: 4. CDR1 and CDR2 (germline): MNHEY, SVGAGI.

The chain recombines TRBV9 with TRBJ2-2; TRBD2 matches at 7 bases. In germline, CDR1 is SGDLS, CDR2 YYNGEE. The trim removed 3 bases at V and 5 bases at J, leaving 10 bases unmatched. This CDR3 spans 16 amino acids. The CDR3 loop reads CASSGRGFSGTGELFF. CDR3 nucleotides: TGTGCCAGCAGCGGACGGGGATTTAGCGGGACCGGGGAGCTGTTTTTT.

This clone showed up just a few times. The chain carries TRBV6-5 and TRBJ1-2, with 8 bases lining up with TRBD1. Germline CDR1 is MNHEY and CDR2 is SVGAGI. J was trimmed by 8 bases and V by 7 bases; bases with no gene match: 12. This CDR3 is 14 amino acids long. The CDR3 DNA is TGTGCCAGCACGAGGGGGCCAGGGGGCCCGGGCTACACCTTC. Its translation: CASTRGPGGPGYTF.

The chain recombines TRBV19 with TRBJ1-1; no definite D call. Germline assignment: CDR1 LNHDA and CDR2 SQIVND (reference sequence). V lost 0 bases, J lost 1 base, and 9 bases lay in between. There are 15 residues in the CDR3. The CDR3 DNA is TGTGCCAGTAGTATAGATCAACGGAGGAACACTGAAGCTTTCTTT. Its protein product is CASSIDQRRNTEAFF.

The chain joins TRBV19 to TRBJ2-3; TRBD2 aligns across 12 bases. CDR1 LNHDA and CDR2 SQIVND come from the germline V gene (reference sequence). The V gene end was trimmed by 3 bases and the J gene end by 3 bases; junction bases not matched to a gene: 7. The CDR3 has 17 residues. CDR3 residues: CASSITTSGRVTDTQYF. As DNA, the CDR3 is TGTGCCAGTAGTATTACGACTAGCGGGAGAGTAACAGATACGCAGTATTTT.

V usage is TRBV4-3 and J usage is TRBJ2-3; TRBD2 is a possible D gene (6 bases). Germline assignment: CDR1 LGHNA and CDR2 YSLEER. V was trimmed by 0 bases and J by 5 bases, leaving 15 bases between them. The CDR3 loop spans 16 amino acids. Written as DNA, the CDR3 is TGCGCCAGCAGCCAAGACGGGGGAGTCGGGCAAGATACGCAGTATTTT. Translating gives CASSQDGGVGQDTQYF.

CDR3 coding DNA: TGTGCCAGCCGGACTAGCGCCTCCTACGAGCAGTACTTC. It is translated as CASRTSASYEQYF. This chain links TRBV6-1 with TRBJ2-7; 9 bases align to TRBD2. V shed 8 bases and J 0 bases; nucleotides not matched to a gene: 2. The CDR3 sequence is 13 residues long. In germline, CDR1 is MNHNS, CDR2 SASEGT.

In its sample, this clone was seen a few times. This chain joins TRBV28 and TRBJ1-6, with unresolved D. Germline V gene sequence: CDR1 MDHEN, CDR2 SYDVKM. Trimming stripped 5 bases from V and 9 bases from J, with 5 bases between. The CDR3 totals 11 residues. In DNA, the CDR3 is TGTGCCAGCAGTCTCGGTTCACCCCTCCACTTT. Translating gives CASSLGSPLHF.

V gene TRBV6-5 combines with J gene TRBJ2-7; D gene unclear. Trimming cost V 2 bases and J 7 bases, with 9 bases left between them. The germline gives CDR1 MNHEY, CDR2 SVGAGI. The CDR3 sequence is 12 residues long. The CDR3 bases are TGTGCCAGCAGTTACAGCCTCGGGGAGCAGTACTTC. Protein product: CASSYSLGEQYF.

The gene calls are TRBV7-2 and TRBJ1-5, with D unclear. Between the trimmed V and J ends, which lost 2 bases and 1 base, there was a span of 15 bases. CDR3 length: 17 residues. CDR1 and CDR2 from the germline V gene are SGHTA and FQGNSA. The CDR3 loop reads CASSLRFSLGSNQPQHF. For the CDR3, the DNA is TGTGCCAGCAGCTTACGATTTTCTCTCGGGAGCAATCAGCCCCAGCATTTT.

The rearrangement links TRBV29-1 to TRBJ2-7; D might be TRBD1 (6 bases). Germline assignment: CDR1 SQVTM and CDR2 ANQGSEA. The V end lost 4 bases, the J end lost 1 base, and 11 bases lay between the germline ends. This CDR3 is built from 13 residues. As DNA, the CDR3 is TGCAGCGTTGCCCACAGGGAATCCTACGAGCAGTACTTC. Protein: CSVAHRESYEQYF.

The chain combines TRBV6-5 with TRBJ1-4; D is uncertain. V lost 0 bases and J 8 bases, leaving 13 bases between the germline ends. Per germline, CDR1 MNHEY and CDR2 SVGAGI. The CDR3 sequence is 15 residues long. CDR3 bases: TGTGCCAGCAGTTACTCTGGCTCCTCCCGCGAAAAACTGTTTTTT. Translated: CASSYSGSSREKLFF.